Listed here are 4 T cell receptor beta chains from one sample, sequenced in a study of control samples from healthy donors and cancer patients (dated by TCRdb to 2020 to 2022). Libraries were made using the immunoSEQ multiplex PCR assay. The table was pulled from immuneACCESS by TCRdb, which kept in-frame rearrangements only. Such tables lose some clones; where checked, under half of the loss comes from unresolved V genes, and the rest has no known cause. This sample lists 150,000 to 200,000 clones; 85% to 95% were detected once. Around 1.5% of the sample is taken by the ten largest. The material sequenced was blood. The receptors come from a man under 40 in good health.

The chain combines TRBV27 with TRBJ2-1; D gene ambiguous. The CDR3 is 13 residues long. The V gene's germline CDR1 is MNHEY and CDR2 SMNVEV (reference sequence). V lost 2 bases to trimming and J lost 6 bases, with 8 bases between them. The CDR3 protein is CASSLGDSNEQFF. As DNA, the CDR3 is TGTGCCAGCAGTTTAGGAGATAGCAATGAGCAGTTCTTC.

This clone appeared once. The rearrangement links TRBV9 to TRBJ1-2; D is unresolved. Per the germline V gene, CDR1 is SGDLS and CDR2 is YYNGEE. This CDR3 contains 15 residues. V lost 0 bases and J 4 bases, leaving 13 bases between the germline ends. The CDR3 loop is CASSVDGAFGYGYTF. The CDR3 DNA reads as TGTGCCAGCAGCGTAGACGGAGCCTTCGGCTATGGCTACACCTTC.

The chain employs TRBV5-1 and TRBJ1-4, with TRBD1 matching over 10 bases. V trimming: 4 bases; J trimming: 0 bases; junction bases outside the gene matches: 3. The CDR3 spans 16 residues. From germline, CDR1 is SGHRS and CDR2 YFSETQ. CDR3 amino acids: CASSPGTGATNEKLFF. CDR3 sequence (DNA): TGCGCCAGCAGCCCCGGGACAGGGGCAACTAATGAAAAACTGTTTTTT. The full variable domain, completed using reference TRBV5-1 and TRBJ1-4, is KAGVTQTPRYLIKTRGQQVTLSCSPISGHRSVSWYQQTPGQGLQFLFEYFSETQRNKGNFPGRFSGRQFSNSRSEMNVSTLELGDSALYLCASSPGTGATNEKLFFGSGTQLSVL.

The rearrangement joins TRBV20-1 to TRBJ2-5; possible D gene TRBD2, 6 bases. Germline values: CDR1 DFQATT, CDR2 SNEGSKA (reference sequence). With 3 bases removed from V and 5 bases from J, the gap between germline ends came to 19 bases. This CDR3 spans 15 amino acids. CDR3 in DNA: TGCAGTGCTAGTCCTTGGGGGAGAGGGAGGGAGACCCAGTACTTC. It specifies CSASPWGRGRETQYF.